This T cell receptor (beta chain) was sequenced in a study of blood T cell repertoires in COVID-19. Study-level information: Nucleic acid was either cDNA or gDNA, and it came from T cells, B-cell-depleted T cells, or PBMCs.

Some clones are missing from TCRdb's copy, which holds only in-frame ones; the method was immunoSEQ multiplex PCR. The sample holds 100,000 to 150,000 clones, about four fifths seen once. The germline V gene has CDR1 MNHNS and CDR2 SASEGT. The CDR3 covers 15 residues. The germline V and J ends were trimmed by 2 bases and 0 bases, with 10 bases remaining between them. Specimen: peripheral blood. The source is a woman between 50 and 59 years old with acute or convalescent COVID-19. The gene calls are TRBV6-1 and TRBJ1-1; D gene uncertain. In nucleotides, the CDR3 is TGTGCCAGCAGTGAAATTCGAACGGTGAACACTGAAGCTTTCTTT. Amino acids: CASSEIRTVNTEAFF.